This T cell receptor (beta chain) appears in the sequencing data of a study of blood T cells in healthy people across ages (dated by TCRdb to between 2014 and 2017). About the full investigation: In model experiments, template switching captured about one uniquely barcoded TCR beta cDNA molecule for every two T cells. To track age-related changes in TCR beta repertoire diversity, the study relied on deep sequencing normalized with unique cDNA molecular identifiers. The donors were split into four age groups: young (average roughly 15 years), middle-aged (39), aged (more than 60) and long-lived (roughly 86). The study analyzed two additional independent replicas of 1 million unique cDNA reads from the same blood draw for two donors, one aged 18 to 29 and one aged 80 or older. What the authors observed across the whole study: Since profiling was done on bulk unsorted PBMCs, naive and antigen-experienced compartments could not be conclusively compared. The long-lived group showed more naive CD4+ T cells, fewer expanded clones and increased TCR diversity than the aged group, suggesting age selection. Because donor CMV infection status was unknown, age-related changes in expanded clonotypes were potentially confounded. Observed TCR beta diversity per million T cells fell roughly linearly with age, and a significant reduction was already apparent by age roughly 40. Observed TCR beta diversity correlated strongly with the percentage of naive T cells measured by flow cytometry. Total diversity estimates from one million sequenced T cells were considered lower bounds and underestimates.

The library was prepared using 5' RACE. Sequencing was carried out with an Illumina HiSeq 2500. A second roughly 7 to 11 cycle PCR used a sample-barcoded 5' primer and a J-beta primer mix. A template-switch 5' adaptor carrying 12 random nucleotides introduced a unique molecular identifier onto each TCR beta cDNA molecule. At least 3 million CDR3-containing paired-end reads were obtained from each sample. First-strand cDNA synthesis was performed from all RNA using the Mint cDNA synthesis kit, with priming by a TRBC-specific oligonucleotide. All cDNA was treated with uracil-DNA glycosylase and then went through a first 18-cycle PCR with the universal primers M1SS and BC2_uni_R. The authors' pipeline ran thus. Each sample was normalized by randomly selecting 1 million high-quality reads, each carrying a distinct molecular identifier. Instead of being binned into consensus sequences, reads that shared molecular identifiers were thrown out. MiTCR, set to a Q25 quality threshold and the strictest error-elimination algorithm, was used for CDR3 identification, clonotype clustering and error correction. A nonparametric unseen species model using Euler transformation provided a lower-bound estimate of total TCR beta diversity. TCRdb reanalyzed the raw reads on its own, using fastp at Q25 for trimming and MiXCR for clone calling, and kept in-frame beta chains. Identical CDR3 proteins give one entry, which carries the most common genes and DNA. The V and J calls come from TCRdb's annotation, not from the publication. This sample is represented by around 1,000,000 distinct CDR3 sequences; around 25% of them were singletons. The ten largest account for less than 0.75% of the sample.

Donors were around 37 systemically healthy Caucasian individuals from Russia aged roughly 6 to 90 years. Each donor gave about 9.7 milliliters of peripheral blood, drawn into EDTA-treated Vacutainer tubes. Ficoll-Paque density-gradient centrifugation was used to isolate PBMCs, with at least 6 million obtained per sample. Total RNA was extracted from PBMCs with Trizol reagent, with at least 6 micrograms obtained per sample. For every donor, flow cytometry on a PBMC aliquot measured the percentage of naive CD45RAhigh/CD27high T cells. As for this clonotype: The antigen it recognizes is unknown. Per-base qualities were not stored, and no clone one base away is much larger.

V trim: 6 bases; J trim: 7 bases; unmatched bases: 10. The CDR3 contains 13 residues, cysteine and phenylalanine counted. The entry retains the CDR3 DNA only, 39 bases that are in frame from base 1. Looking up the germline V gene (reference sequence) yields CDR1 DFQATT and CDR2 SNEGSKA. These data were likewise used in another study, on T cells of mothers and their children. That second report states: The donors were nine systemically healthy Caucasian individuals, made up of three mothers and their six children. cDNA synthesis consumed the entire amount of extracted RNA, loaded at about 1.6 ug RNA in each 15 ul reaction. Sample barcodes and 2-4 random nucleotides were added via the M1S primer in the second PCR. Each mother yielded over 9.5 million TCR beta CDR3 reads and each child 2.5 million to 3 million reads. TCR recombination output is similarly shaped by thymic selection in related and unrelated pairs, with a minor effect exerted by inherited differences. Related mother-child pairs always showed normalized repertoire overlap that was slightly higher than in unrelated mother-child pairs, though the difference was never significant. With a sensitivity of 90 to 100 clones per million clonotypes, no persistent microchimeric T cell clones were detected. To look for features that set related mother-child pairs apart from unrelated individuals, the researchers ran deep NGS to compare the TCR beta repertoires of mothers and children. Mothers averaged roughly 36 +/- 4 years of age and children averaged about 10 +/- 4 years. After adapter ligation was performed with NEBNext reagents, the libraries were sequenced on an Illumina HiSeq 2000 with 100+100 nt paired-end reads. To avoid cross-contamination, the mother libraries and the child libraries were prepared a month apart and sequenced in separate runs. For each donor, somewhere between roughly 500,000 and 2,300,000 distinct TCR beta clonotypes were identified. Naive TCR beta clonotypes were estimated from low-frequency clonotypes matched to each donor's FACS-determined naive share, without sorting.

The sequence derives from a girl aged 2-10 years in good health. The specimen sequenced was blood. This receptor chain uses TRBV20-1 and TRBJ1-1; 8 bases in between match TRBD1. The CDR3 region: CSASRQGADEAFF. The sequenced DNA is TGCAGTGCCAGCCGGCAGGGGGCAGATGAAGCTTTCTTT.